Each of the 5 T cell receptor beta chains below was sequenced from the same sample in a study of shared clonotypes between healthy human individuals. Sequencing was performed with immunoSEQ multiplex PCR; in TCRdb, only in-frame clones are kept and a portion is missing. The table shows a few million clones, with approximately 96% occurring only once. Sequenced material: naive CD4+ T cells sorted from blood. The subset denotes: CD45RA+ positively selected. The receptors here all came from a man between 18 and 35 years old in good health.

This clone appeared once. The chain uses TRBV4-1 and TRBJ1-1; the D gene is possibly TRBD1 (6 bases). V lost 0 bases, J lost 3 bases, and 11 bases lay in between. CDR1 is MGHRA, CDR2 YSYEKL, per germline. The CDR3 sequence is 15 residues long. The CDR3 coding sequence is TGCGCCAGCAGCCAAGATATGCAGGGGTACACTGAAGCTTTCTTT. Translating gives CASSQDMQGYTEAFF.

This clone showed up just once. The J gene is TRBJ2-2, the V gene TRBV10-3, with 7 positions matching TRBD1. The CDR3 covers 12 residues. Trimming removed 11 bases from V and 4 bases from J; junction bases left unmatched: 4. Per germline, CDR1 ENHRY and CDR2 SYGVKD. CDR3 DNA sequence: TGTGCCGCACAGGGGAGCACCGGGGAGCTGTTTTTT. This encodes CAAQGSTGELFF.

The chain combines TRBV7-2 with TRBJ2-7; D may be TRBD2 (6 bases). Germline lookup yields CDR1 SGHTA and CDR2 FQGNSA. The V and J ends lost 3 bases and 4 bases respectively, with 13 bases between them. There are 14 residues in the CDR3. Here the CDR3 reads CASSLGYSGYEQYF. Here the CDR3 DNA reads TGTGCCAGCAGCTTGGGATATAGCGGTTACGAGCAGTACTTC.

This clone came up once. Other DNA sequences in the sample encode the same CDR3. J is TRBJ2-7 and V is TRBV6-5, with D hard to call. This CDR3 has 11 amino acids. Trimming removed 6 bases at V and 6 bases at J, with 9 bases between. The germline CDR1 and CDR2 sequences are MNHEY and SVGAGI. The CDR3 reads CASSQGSEQYF. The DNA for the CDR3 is TGTGCCAGCAGCCAAGGGTCCGAGCAGTACTTC.

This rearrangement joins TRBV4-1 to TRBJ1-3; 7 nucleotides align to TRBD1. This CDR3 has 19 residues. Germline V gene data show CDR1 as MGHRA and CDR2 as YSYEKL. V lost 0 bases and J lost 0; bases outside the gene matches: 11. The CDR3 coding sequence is TGCGCCAGCAGCCAAGAAGGAGTGGGGGACAGTCACTCTGGAAACACCATATATTTT. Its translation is CASSQEGVGDSHSGNTIYF.